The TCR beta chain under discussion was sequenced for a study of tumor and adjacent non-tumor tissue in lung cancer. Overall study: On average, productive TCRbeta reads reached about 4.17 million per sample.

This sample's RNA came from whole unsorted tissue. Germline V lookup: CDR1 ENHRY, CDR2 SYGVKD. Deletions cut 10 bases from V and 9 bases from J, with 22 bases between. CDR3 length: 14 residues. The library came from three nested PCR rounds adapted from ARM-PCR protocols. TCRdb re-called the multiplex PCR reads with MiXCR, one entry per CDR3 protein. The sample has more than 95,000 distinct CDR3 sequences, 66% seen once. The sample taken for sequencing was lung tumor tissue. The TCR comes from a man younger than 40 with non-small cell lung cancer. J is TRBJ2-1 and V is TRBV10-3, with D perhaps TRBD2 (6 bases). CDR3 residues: CATNSGEVLREQFF. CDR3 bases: TGTGCCACGAACTCCGGGGAGGTACTTCGTGAGCAGTTCTTC.